This T cell receptor (beta chain) was identified during a study of T cells after yellow fever vaccination. This clonotype was seen many times. TCRdb independently ran MiXCR on the 5' RACE reads; one entry per CDR3 protein. The profile shows some 300,000 distinct CDR3 sequences, approximately 10% of them singletons. This specimen consisted of CD4+ T cells sorted from PBMCs, obtained 5 days after the yellow fever booster vaccination. The receptor's source is a young man who received the YFV17D yellow fever vaccine.

The CDR3 is CASSLWTGVDNSPLHF. CDR3 DNA sequence: TGTGCCAGCAGTTTATGGACAGGGGTGGATAATTCACCCCTCCACTTT. The chain is built from TRBV12-3 or TRBV12-4 and TRBJ1-6; 9 bases are a match to TRBD1. V shed 2 bases, J shed 5 bases, and the junction held 4 bases outside the gene matches. The CDR3 has 16 amino acids.